The clone carrying this T cell receptor (beta chain) was recorded a few times. This CDR3 is 17 amino acids long. The ends lost 2 bases at V and 5 bases at J; junction bases unmatched: 12. The germline V gene encodes CDR1 SGHDT and CDR2 YYEEEE. From the 5' RACE reads, TCRdb called clonotypes with MiXCR, one entry per CDR3 protein. The table has 300,000 to 400,000 distinct CDR3 sequences, roughly 28% seen once; the top ten hold about 6%. The record originates from a study of identical twins' blood T cells. The chain has TRBV5-6 and TRBJ2-2; 7 nucleotides agree with TRBD2. Sequencing input: PBMCs. This TCR came from a woman aged 18-49 years in good health. This chain's CDR3 is CASSLIPGGGRTGELFF. In nucleotides, the CDR3 is TGTGCCAGCAGCTTAATTCCTGGCGGGGGACGTACCGGGGAGCTGTTTTTT.